The source of this TCR beta chain is a study of blood T cell repertoires in COVID-19. Across the study: Sites across the United States, Italy and Spain contributed samples from acute and convalescent COVID-19. PBMCs, B-cell-depleted T cells, or T cells were the source of the cDNA or gDNA that made up the material.

Germline V CDR1 and CDR2: LNHDA, SQIVND (reference sequence). The ends were cut back, 4 bases at V and 4 bases at J, with 8 bases in the middle. The CDR3 has 12 amino acids. Profiling relied on immunoSEQ multiplex PCR, and the TCRdb table lists in-frame clones only, not all of them. Of 100,000 to 120,000 clones listed, 65% to 85% are singletons. This TCR derives from a man aged 45-65 years with acute or convalescent COVID-19. Sequencing was carried out using peripheral blood. V usage is TRBV19 and J usage is TRBJ2-7; D may be TRBD1 (5 bases). CDR3 protein: CASSTTEYEQYF. CDR3 bases: TGTGCCAGTAGTACGACAGAATACGAGCAGTACTTC.